The 3 T cell receptor beta chains below all came from one sample that was sequenced in a study of cytomegalovirus exposure and HLA in healthy donors. Primers included in the PCR were 60 Vbeta and 13 Jbeta primers. Here immunoSEQ multiplex PCR was the method, and the copy in TCRdb shows in-frame clones only, minus some. This table has hundreds of thousands of clones, 70% to 80% appearing once. The sequencing input was PBMCs. The receptor set was obtained from a woman between 55 and 75 years old in good health and CMV-seropositive.

This chain links TRBV21-1 with TRBJ2-5; the table's TRBD2 call for D was not verified on the DNA. TRBV21-1 has pseudogene status. This CDR3 region has 16 residues. The CDR3 DNA reads as TGTGCCAGCAGCAAGGGACTAGCGGGGGGGCGATGGACCCAGTACTTC. Protein: CASSKGLAGGRWTQYF.

The genes are TRBV19 and TRBJ1-2; TRBD1 might be the D (5 bases). In germline, CDR1 is LNHDA, CDR2 SQIVND (reference sequence). This CDR3 region has 14 residues. V lost 0 bases to trimming and J lost 6 bases, with 11 bases between them. CDR3 in amino acids: CASSIDPQDHGYTF. CDR3 nucleotide sequence: TGTGCCAGTAGTATAGATCCACAGGATCATGGCTACACCTTC. Full variable domain (missing parts from reference TRBV19 and TRBJ1-2): DGGITQSPKYLFRKEGQNVTLSCEQNLNHDAMYWYRQDPGQGLRLIYYSQIVNDFQKGDIAEGYSVSREKKESFPLTVTSAQKNPTAFYLCASSIDPQDHGYTFGSGTRLTVV.

V usage is TRBV9 and J usage is TRBJ2-2; D might be TRBD1 (6 bases). CDR3 size: 16 residues. Germline V lookup: CDR1 SGDLS, CDR2 YYNGEE. Between the trimmed V and J ends, which lost 3 bases and 0 bases, there was a span of 12 bases. CDR3 amino acids: CASSADRNSNTGELFF. The CDR3 nucleotides are TGTGCCAGCAGCGCAGACAGGAATTCGAACACCGGGGAGCTGTTTTTT.